These 12 T cell receptor beta chains were sequenced from one sample in a study of cytomegalovirus exposure and HLA in healthy donors. The PCR used 60 Vbeta and 13 Jbeta primers. The table came from immunoSEQ multiplex PCR; TCRdb's copy has only in-frame clones and leaves some out. The sample holds some 31,000 clones. Sequencing used PBMCs. The receptors originated from a woman in her forties in good health and CMV-seropositive.

This rearrangement joins TRBV27 to TRBJ1-2; D is possibly TRBD1 (5 bases). The CDR3 contains 14 residues. Per the germline V gene, CDR1 is MNHEY and CDR2 is SMNVEV (reference sequence). The V gene lost 4 bases and the J gene lost 5 bases, with 14 bases spanning the gap. CDR3 nucleotides: TGTGCCAGCAGTTCAGCAGGGCCCATTTATGGCTACACCTTC. It translates to CASSSAGPIYGYTF.

The chain combines TRBV27 with TRBJ2-1; 12 positions match TRBD2. Germline V gene data show CDR1 as MNHEY and CDR2 as SMNVEV (reference sequence). This CDR3 is 15 amino acids long. V shed 1 base, J shed 8 bases, and the junction held 3 bases outside the gene matches. Here the CDR3 reads CASSLLLAGGDEQFF. The CDR3 nucleotides are TGTGCCAGCAGTTTATTACTAGCGGGAGGAGATGAGCAGTTCTTC.

The chain combines TRBV30 with TRBJ2-1; possible D gene TRBD2, 5 bases. Germline CDR1 is GTSNPN and CDR2 is SVGIG (reference sequence). The V and J ends lost 1 base and 8 bases respectively, with 12 bases between them. The CDR3 runs to 13 residues. This CDR3 is CAWSGGPLDEQFF. The CDR3 nucleotides are TGTGCCTGGAGTGGCGGGCCGCTCGATGAGCAGTTCTTC. The complete variable domain, with remaining parts taken from reference TRBV30 and TRBJ2-1, reads SQTIHQWPATLVQPVGSPLSLECTVEGTSNPNLYWYRQAAGRGLQLLFYSVGIGQISSEVPQNLSASRPQDRQFILSSKKLLLSDSGFYLCAWSGGPLDEQFFGPGTRLTVL.

This chain connects TRBV4-2 to TRBJ2-7; TRBD2 aligns across 11 bases. The V and J ends lost 4 bases and 0 bases, in that order; junction bases with no gene match: 11. Germline V lookup: CDR1 LGHNA, CDR2 YNFKEQ. The CDR3 runs 18 residues. The CDR3 DNA sequence: TGTGCCAGCAGCCCCAACGTGCTAGCGGGAGGCCTCTCCTACGAGCAGTACTTC. It is translated as CASSPNVLAGGLSYEQYF.

J is TRBJ2-6 and V is TRBV11-3; no clear D. Germline V lookup: CDR1 SGHNT, CDR2 YENEEA. The CDR3 spans 16 residues. Trimming took 5 bases from V and 0 from J, leaving 11 bases between them. The CDR3 loop is CASSPGRSSGANVLTF. In nucleotides, the CDR3 is TGTGCCAGCAGCCCTGGTAGAAGCTCTGGGGCCAACGTCCTGACTTTC.

This CDR3 reads CASSLDASGRGAETQYF. CDR3 sequence (DNA): TGTGCCAGCAGCTTGGACGCTAGCGGGAGGGGAGCCGAGACCCAGTACTTC. This chain connects TRBV5-6 to TRBJ2-5, with 12 bases lining up with TRBD2. The germline V gene has CDR1 SGHDT and CDR2 YYEEEE. V lost 0 bases, J lost 5 bases, and 8 bases stayed unmatched. The CDR3 length is 17 residues.

The chain couples TRBV5-1 to TRBJ2-5, with 7 bases identical to TRBD1. Per germline, CDR1 SGHRS and CDR2 YFSETQ. The CDR3 length is 16 residues. V was clipped by 1 base and J by 5 bases; unmatched bases: 11. The CDR3 DNA follows: TGCGCCAGCAGCTTGAGTCCCGACAGGGTGTACGAGACCCAGTACTTC. As protein: CASSLSPDRVYETQYF.

The gene calls are TRBV29-1 and TRBJ2-3, with 8 bases aligning to TRBD1. This CDR3 has 14 amino acids. Germline CDR1 reads SQVTM; CDR2 reads ANQGSEA. The V gene end was trimmed by 2 bases and the J gene end by 5 bases; junction bases not matched to a gene: 6. Here the CDR3 DNA reads TGCAGCGTTGAAATCCAGGGGGCTGGAGATACGCAGTATTTT. It codes for CSVEIQGAGDTQYF.

The chain employs TRBV4-1 and TRBJ2-1, with a tentative D call TRBD2 (6 bases). Germline CDR1 and CDR2: MGHRA and YSYEKL. This CDR3 region has 14 residues. The ends were cut back, 4 bases at V and 5 bases at J, with 12 bases in the middle. The CDR3 coding sequence is TGCGCCAGCAGCCCTCTAGCGCGCAACAATGAGCAGTTCTTC. This sequence encodes CASSPLARNNEQFF.

V usage is TRBV18 and J usage is TRBJ2-1; TRBD1 might be the D (5 bases). This CDR3 has 16 amino acids. V was pared by 3 bases and J by 0 bases, with 12 bases between. CDR1 and CDR2 (germline): KGHSH, LQKENI. In nucleotides, the CDR3 is TGTGCCAGCTCACCGTCGACAGATCCCTCCTACAATGAGCAGTTCTTC. Residues: CASSPSTDPSYNEQFF.

V usage is TRBV6-5 and J usage is TRBJ2-7; D may be TRBD2 (6 bases). V was trimmed by 4 bases and J by 5 bases, leaving 12 bases between them. CDR1 is MNHEY, CDR2 SVGAGI, per germline. The CDR3 has 13 residues. CDR3 protein: CASSFLGGNEQYF. The CDR3 nucleotides are TGTGCCAGCAGTTTCCTGGGGGGAAACGAGCAGTACTTC.

V usage is TRBV15 and J usage is TRBJ2-7, with TRBD2 as a possible D gene (5 bases). The CDR3 length is 14 residues. V was pared by 1 base and J by 3 bases, with 10 bases between. Germline V lookup: CDR1 LNHNV, CDR2 YYDKDF (reference sequence). The CDR3 coding sequence is TGTGCCACCAGCAGAGGAGTGGGAGACTACGAGCAGTACTTC. It codes for CATSRGVGDYEQYF.